The 30 T cell receptor beta chains below were found in one sample sequenced in a study of T cells after yellow fever vaccination. TCRdb used MiXCR to reprocess the 5' RACE reads, holding one entry per CDR3 protein. This table has hundreds of thousands of distinct CDR3 sequences, roughly an eighth appearing once. Sequenced here: PBMCs, sampled on the day of the yellow fever booster vaccination. These receptors originate from a young man who received the YFV17D yellow fever vaccine.

This clonotype has a count of ten or more. V gene TRBV7-2 combines with J gene TRBJ2-1; 7 bases agree with TRBD2. Germline values: CDR1 SGHTA, CDR2 FQGNSA. J lost 4 bases, V lost 5 bases, and 8 bases had no gene match. The length of the CDR3 is 15 residues. CDR3 region: CASSVGTGLYNEQFF. DNA for the CDR3: TGTGCCAGCAGCGTAGGAACGGGACTATACAATGAGCAGTTCTTC.

This clonotype was counted ten times or more. The V call is TRBV4-2, the J call TRBJ2-5; 9 bases line up with TRBD2. Germline CDR1 and CDR2: LGHNA and YNFKEQ. The CDR3 loop spans 17 amino acids. The V and J ends lost 0 bases and 4 bases, in that order; junction bases with no gene match: 9. DNA of the CDR3: TGTGCCAGCAGCCAAGATCGCGATAGCGGGAGTTCAGAGACCCAGTACTTC. Protein sequence: CASSQDRDSGSSETQYF.

This clonotype was observed a few times. The rearrangement joins TRBV14 to TRBJ2-3; unclear D gene. The length of the CDR3 is 13 residues. The V gene's germline CDR1 is SGHDN and CDR2 FVKESK. V was cut by 0 bases and J by 7 bases, with 8 bases left in between. Written as DNA, the CDR3 is TGTGCCAGCAGCCAAGAGAGGCGAAATACGCAGTATTTT. Protein product: CASSQERRNTQYF.

This clonotype has more than one count but fewer than ten. This rearrangement joins TRBV20-1 to TRBJ2-5; D is undetermined. The V gene lost 1 base and the J gene lost 7 bases, with 13 bases spanning the gap. This CDR3 comprises 13 residues. The germline CDR1 and CDR2 sequences are DFQATT and SNEGSKA (reference sequence). CDR3 loop: CSARVGPQATQYF. For the CDR3, the DNA is TGCAGTGCTAGAGTAGGGCCCCAGGCGACCCAGTACTTC.

This chain links TRBV27 with TRBJ2-2, with 12 bases fitting TRBD2. Germline assignment: CDR1 MNHEY and CDR2 SMNVEV (reference sequence). The CDR3 has 15 amino acids. Losses at the gene ends were 7 bases for V and 6 bases for J; bases not matched to a gene: 6. The CDR3 nucleotides read TGTGCCAGCACCCCGGGACTAGCGGGTTCCGGGGAGCTGTTTTTT. This codes for CASTPGLAGSGELFF.

In this sample, this clonotype turned up a few times. The chain uses TRBV7-6 and TRBJ2-5; TRBD2 is a possible D gene (6 bases). CDR1 is SGHVS and CDR2 is FNYEAQ in the germline V gene. The length of the CDR3 is 14 residues. V was cut by 8 bases and J by 2 bases, with 15 bases left in between. The CDR3 spells CASRRLASQETQYF. CDR3 DNA sequence: TGTGCCAGCCGTCGGCTAGCGAGTCAAGAGACCCAGTACTTC.

This clonotype was observed a handful of times. The chain is built from TRBV7-2 and TRBJ1-1; no clear D. Trimming pared 5 bases from V and 1 base from J, leaving 11 bases between. CDR3 size: 14 residues. Per the germline V gene, CDR1 is SGHTA and CDR2 is FQGNSA. CDR3 protein: CASSPHSGNTEAFF. CDR3 bases: TGTGCCAGCAGCCCTCACTCAGGGAACACTGAAGCTTTCTTT.

The sample holds many counts of this clonotype. The chain combines TRBV9 with TRBJ1-4; D may be TRBD1 (6 bases). Germline CDR1 SGDLS, CDR2 YYNGEE. Trimming shortened V by 0 bases and J by 8 bases, and 17 bases separated the two germline ends. This CDR3 region has 16 residues. The CDR3 protein is CASSVGGGGAEEKLFF. The CDR3 DNA reads as TGTGCCAGCAGCGTAGGAGGGGGGGGCGCAGAAGAAAAACTGTTTTTT.

The J gene is TRBJ2-7, the V gene TRBV20-1; 12 nucleotides agree with TRBD2. With V trimmed by 5 bases and J by 1 base, 6 bases remained unmatched. Germline CDR1 is DFQATT and CDR2 is SNEGSKA (reference sequence). This CDR3 is built from 15 residues. The CDR3 reads CSALPTSGSSYEQYF. CDR3 nucleotide sequence: TGCAGTGCTCTTCCGACTAGCGGGAGTTCCTACGAGCAGTACTTC.

Only a few counts were recorded for this clonotype. This chain connects TRBV10-3 to TRBJ2-3; the D is unclear. This CDR3 region has 15 residues. The germline V gene encodes CDR1 ENHRY and CDR2 SYGVKD. V was shortened by 4 bases and J by 0 bases, with 11 bases between the two germline ends. The CDR3 is CAISGSTTSTDTQYF. CDR3 nucleotides: TGTGCCATCAGTGGCAGCACAACTAGCACAGATACGCAGTATTTT.

This chain joins TRBV3-1 and TRBJ2-3; D remains unclear. Trimming removed 4 bases from V and 1 base from J, with 9 bases in between. Germline CDR1 LGHDT, CDR2 YNNKEL (reference sequence). The length of the CDR3 is 14 residues. The CDR3 loop reads CASSRVDGTDTQYF. Here the CDR3 DNA reads TGTGCCAGCAGCCGAGTCGACGGCACAGATACGCAGTATTTT.

As to this clonotype: A single base separates this from a much larger clone, so it may be a read error. The chain is built from TRBV7-2 and TRBJ2-3; D remains unclear. This CDR3 is built from 11 residues. Per the germline V gene, CDR1 is SGHTA and CDR2 is FQGNSA. V dropped 4 bases and J dropped 6 bases, with 5 bases sitting between them. The CDR3: CASSSHDTQYF. The CDR3 nucleotides are TGTGCCAGCAGCTCCCACGATACGCAGTATTTT. The full variable domain, rest sourced from reference TRBV7-2 and TRBJ2-3, is GAGVSQSPSNKVTEKGKDVELRCDPISGHTALYWYRQSLGQGLEFLIYFQGNSAPDKSGLPSDRFSAERTGGSVSTLTIQRTQQEDSAVYLCASSSHDTQYFGPGTRLTVL.

The chain combines TRBV7-8 with TRBJ2-1, with 10 bases that match TRBD2. Germline CDR1 is SGHVS and CDR2 is FQNEAQ. The CDR3 has 15 residues. The trim removed 5 bases at V and 8 bases at J, leaving 9 bases unmatched. The chain's CDR3 is CASSAPPSGRDEQFF. CDR3 DNA sequence: TGTGCCAGCAGCGCACCCCCTAGCGGGAGAGATGAGCAGTTCTTC.

This clonotype showed up just a few times. The chain employs TRBV20-1 and TRBJ2-7, with 7 bases matching TRBD2. The CDR3 has 12 residues. CDR1 is DFQATT and CDR2 is SNEGSKA in the germline V gene (reference sequence). V lost 5 bases and J lost 3; bases outside the gene matches: 4. CDR3 sequence: CSARGVSYEQYF. The CDR3 DNA reads as TGCAGTGCTCGGGGGGTGAGCTACGAGCAGTACTTC.

This clonotype has just a few counts. V and J are TRBV10-3 and TRBJ2-6, with D uncertain. From germline, CDR1 is ENHRY and CDR2 SYGVKD. This CDR3 is built from 14 residues. The V gene lost 6 bases and the J gene lost 4 bases, with 10 bases spanning the gap. The CDR3 spells CAIRVGLGANVLTF. The CDR3 nucleotides read TGTGCCATCAGAGTTGGGTTGGGGGCCAACGTCCTGACTTTC.

The sample holds a few counts of this clonotype. The chain joins TRBV19 to TRBJ2-1, with D unclear. Between the trimmed V and J ends, which lost 5 bases and 9 bases, there was a span of 11 bases. From germline, CDR1 is LNHDA and CDR2 SQIVND (reference sequence). The CDR3 spans 12 residues. The CDR3, as DNA: TGTGCCAGTAGTTTTGTGAGAGGTGAGCAGTTCTTC. Its protein product is CASSFVRGEQFF.

This clonotype was seen more than once but under ten times. This chain joins TRBV20-1 and TRBJ1-1, with TRBD1 matching over 8 bases. J gave up 4 bases and V 7 bases, and 2 bases lay outside the gene matches. The length of the CDR3 is 11 residues. Per germline, CDR1 DFQATT and CDR2 SNEGSKA (reference sequence). As DNA, the CDR3 is TGCAGTGGAACAGGGGGCACTGAAGCTTTCTTT. Translated: CSGTGGTEAFF.

There are a few counts of this clonotype. The chain couples TRBV25-1 to TRBJ2-5; D perhaps matches TRBD1 (7 bases). The germline V gene has CDR1 MGHDK and CDR2 SYGVNS. With 3 bases removed from V and 2 bases from J, the gap between germline ends came to 22 bases. The CDR3 runs 18 residues. The CDR3 here is CASSEAGQPLSGQETQYF. The CDR3 coding sequence is TGTGCCAGCAGTGAGGCGGGACAGCCCCTATCCGGACAAGAGACCCAGTACTTC.

The CDR3 DNA is TGTGCCAGCAGCTTAATAACGGGCCGTCAGTTCTTC. It is translated as CASSLITGRQFF. This chain links TRBV7-2 with TRBJ2-1; D gene ambiguous. The CDR3 runs 12 residues. In germline, CDR1 is SGHTA, CDR2 FQGNSA. V lost 2 bases and J lost 13, with 12 bases in between.

The chain has TRBV7-8 and TRBJ2-1; the match to TRBD1 covers 9 bases. Germline CDR1 reads SGHVS; CDR2 reads FQNEAQ. The junction had 7 bases not matched to a gene; V was cut back by 3 bases and J by 7 bases. CDR3 length: 15 amino acids. CDR3 coding DNA: TGTGCCAGCAGCTTGTCGACAGGGGGATCAAATGAGCAGTTCTTC. Translating gives CASSLSTGGSNEQFF. The variable domain in full, completed from reference TRBV7-8 and TRBJ2-1, reads GAGVSQSPRYKVAKRGQDVALRCDPISGHVSLFWYQQALGQGPEFLTYFQNEAQLDKSGLPSDRFFAERPEGSVSTLKIQRTQQEDSAVYLCASSLSTGGSNEQFFGPGTRLTVL.

The chain couples TRBV7-9 to TRBJ2-5; a possible D gene is TRBD1 (5 bases). The CDR3 is 14 residues long. Germline CDR1 and CDR2: SEHNR and FQNEAQ (reference sequence). The ends were cut back, 5 bases at V and 5 bases at J, with 15 bases in the middle. As DNA, the CDR3 is TGTGCCAGCAGCCCCCTTATAGGGGTGGAGACCCAGTACTTC. This translates into CASSPLIGVETQYF.

This clonotype was counted between two and nine times. This chain links TRBV28 with TRBJ2-7, with TRBD1 identical over 10 bases. The V segment lost 8 bases and the J segment 9 bases; nucleotides outside the gene matches: 22. Germline lookup yields CDR1 MDHEN and CDR2 SYDVKM. CDR3 size: 17 residues. The CDR3 reads CASHSPLGGQGHGGQYF. The CDR3 region has the DNA TGTGCCAGCCACTCCCCGCTAGGGGGACAGGGGCATGGGGGGCAGTACTTC.

This clonotype was detected only a few times. V gene TRBV5-6 combines with J gene TRBJ2-5, with unresolved D. V was clipped by 4 bases and J by 6 bases, with 10 bases between them. Germline lookup yields CDR1 SGHDT and CDR2 YYEEEE. The CDR3 runs to 12 residues. DNA for the CDR3: TGTGCCAGCAGCCTCCTCGTGAAGACCCAGTACTTC. It yields the protein CASSLLVKTQYF.

This clonotype showed up just a few times. CDR3 region: CASSLDRAGRSYEQYF. The CDR3 DNA reads as TGCGCCAGCAGCTTGGACCGGGCGGGACGAAGCTACGAGCAGTACTTC. The rearrangement links TRBV5-1 to TRBJ2-7; the D gene is possibly TRBD2 (6 bases). CDR1 SGHRS and CDR2 YFSETQ come from the germline V gene. The length of the CDR3 is 16 residues. The V end was cut by 0 bases, the J end by 3 bases, with 16 bases between.

J is TRBJ2-3 and V is TRBV18; 7 nucleotides agree with TRBD2. V trimming: 4 bases; J trimming: 5 bases; junction bases outside the gene matches: 3. CDR3 length: 13 residues. The germline V gene encodes CDR1 KGHSH and CDR2 LQKENI. Here the CDR3 reads CASSRPSGDTQYF. The CDR3 DNA reads as TGTGCCAGCTCACGGCCTAGCGGAGATACGCAGTATTTT.

This clonotype was found a few times. V is TRBV13 and J is TRBJ2-2, with TRBD1 matching 8 bases. CDR1 and CDR2 (germline): PRHDT, FYEKMQ (reference sequence). With 6 bases clipped from V and 0 bases from J, the junction kept 0 bases outside the gene matches. There are 14 residues in the CDR3. This CDR3 is CASRQGANTGELFF. CDR3 bases: TGTGCCAGCAGACAGGGGGCGAACACCGGGGAGCTGTTTTTT. The full variable domain, its missing parts supplied by reference TRBV13 and TRBJ2-2, is AAGVIQSPRHLIKEKRETATLKCYPIPRHDTVYWYQQGPGQDPQFLISFYEKMQSDKGSIPDRFSAQQFSDYHSELNMSSLELGDSALYFCASRQGANTGELFFGEGSRLTVL.

This clonotype was seen only a few times. V is TRBV12-3 or TRBV12-4 and J is TRBJ2-1; a possible D gene is TRBD2 (5 bases). Trimming stripped 1 base from V and 8 bases from J, with 12 bases between. CDR3 length: 14 amino acids. CDR3 DNA sequence: TGTGCCAGCAGTTTAGGGGCCGGGAACGATGAGCAGTTCTTC. Translation: CASSLGAGNDEQFF.

This clonotype turned up a few times. The rearrangement uses TRBV6-5 and TRBJ2-3; D uncertain. From germline, CDR1 is MNHEY and CDR2 SVGAGI. V lost 6 bases and J 1 base, leaving 11 bases between the germline ends. This CDR3 spans 14 amino acids. In DNA, the CDR3 is TGTGCCAGCAGCTATGCGGAAGGCACAGATACGCAGTATTTT. This codes for CASSYAEGTDTQYF.

This sequence joins TRBV20-1 and TRBJ1-2; D might be TRBD1 (5 bases). The CDR3 loop spans 13 amino acids. The V end lost 0 bases, the J end lost 5 bases, and 10 bases lay between the germline ends. The germline V gene encodes CDR1 DFQATT and CDR2 SNEGSKA (reference sequence). DNA for the CDR3: TGCAGTGCTAGAGAAGGGGCGGGATATGGCTACACCTTC. Encoded protein: CSAREGAGYGYTF.

The chain couples TRBV24-1 to TRBJ2-5, with 12 bases matching TRBD2. The CDR3 is 15 amino acids. Germline V gene data show CDR1 as KGHDR and CDR2 as SFDVKD. The junction had 4 bases not matched to a gene; V was cut back by 5 bases and J by 4 bases. CDR3 in amino acids: CATSGQLAGGETQYF. CDR3 in DNA: TGTGCCACCAGTGGTCAACTAGCGGGAGGAGAGACCCAGTACTTC.